This TCR beta chain comes out of a study of T cell changes during pregnancy in multiple sclerosis. CDR1 and CDR2 from the germline V gene are SGHKS and YYEKEE (reference sequence). Trimming took 0 bases from V and 2 from J; bases not matched to a gene: 4. The CDR3 has 15 amino acids. Data came from immunoSEQ multiplex PCR; TCRdb stores just in-frame clones and leaves some out. Of approximately 58,000 clones in the sample, roughly 89% are singletons; the top ten hold approximately 1.5%. J is TRBJ2-5 and V is TRBV5-5; TRBD1 matches at 7 bases. The sequence was collected from a female donor with multiple sclerosis, enrolled in a pregnancy study. Sequenced material: peripheral blood, taken in the second trimester of pregnancy. CDR3 in DNA: TGTGCCAGCAGCTTGGGACAGGGAATACAAGAGACCCAGTACTTC. This codes for CASSLGQGIQETQYF.